Listed here is a single TCR beta chain. This sample was included in a study of glioma-infiltrating T cells. TCR alpha and beta CDR3 regions were amplified from RNA using iRepertoire nested multiplex PCR. TCRdb reprocessed the multiplex PCR reads with MiXCR, giving one entry per CDR3 protein. The sample consists of around 100,000 distinct CDR3 sequences, around 28% of them appearing once. V lost 6 bases to trimming and J lost 2 bases, with 13 bases between them. The germline V gene encodes CDR1 SQVTM and CDR2 ANQGSEA. This CDR3 has 13 residues. The chain carries TRBV29-1 and TRBJ1-1; D is undetermined. The specimen sequenced was glioma tissue, nonneoplastic brain tissue, or PBMCs (not recorded which). The TCR sequence derives from a human donor with low-grade glioma or glioblastoma, undergoing nonglioma brain surgery, or in good health (not recorded which). The CDR3, as DNA: TGCAGCGTGTCCCTGGACGGCAACACTGAAGCTTTCTTT. Translating it yields CSVSLDGNTEAFF.